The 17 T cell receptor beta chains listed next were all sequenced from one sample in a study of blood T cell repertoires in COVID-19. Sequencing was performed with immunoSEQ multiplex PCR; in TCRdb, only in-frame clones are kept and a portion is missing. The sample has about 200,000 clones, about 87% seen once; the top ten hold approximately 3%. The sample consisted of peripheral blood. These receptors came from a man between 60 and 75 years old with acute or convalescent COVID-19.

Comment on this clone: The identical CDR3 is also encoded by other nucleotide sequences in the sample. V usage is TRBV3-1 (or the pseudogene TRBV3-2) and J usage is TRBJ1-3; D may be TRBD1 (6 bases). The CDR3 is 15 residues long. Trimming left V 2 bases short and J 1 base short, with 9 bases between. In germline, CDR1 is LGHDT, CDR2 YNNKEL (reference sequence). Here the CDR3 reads CASSQQGSSGNTIYF. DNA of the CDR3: TGTGCCAGCAGCCAACAGGGGTCTTCTGGAAACACCATATATTTT.

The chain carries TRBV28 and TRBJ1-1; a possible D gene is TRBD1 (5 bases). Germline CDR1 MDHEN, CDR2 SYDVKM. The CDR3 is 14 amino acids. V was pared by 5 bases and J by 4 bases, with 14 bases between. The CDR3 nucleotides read TGTGCCAGCAGTCCTCAGGGAAGGAGCACTGAAGCTTTCTTT. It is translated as CASSPQGRSTEAFF.

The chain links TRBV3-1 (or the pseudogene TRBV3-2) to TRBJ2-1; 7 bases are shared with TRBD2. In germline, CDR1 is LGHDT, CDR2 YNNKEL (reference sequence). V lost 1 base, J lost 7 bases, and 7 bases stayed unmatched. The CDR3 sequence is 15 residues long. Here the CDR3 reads CASSQGTQRGNEQFF. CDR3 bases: TGTGCCAGCAGCCAAGGTACCCAGCGGGGTAATGAGCAGTTCTTC.

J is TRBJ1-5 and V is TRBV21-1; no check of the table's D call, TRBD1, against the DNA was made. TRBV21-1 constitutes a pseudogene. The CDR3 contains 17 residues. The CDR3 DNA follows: TGTGCCAGCAGCAAAGGGCCGAAAGACAGGGGTAGGCAGCCCCAGCATTTT. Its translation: CASSKGPKDRGRQPQHF.

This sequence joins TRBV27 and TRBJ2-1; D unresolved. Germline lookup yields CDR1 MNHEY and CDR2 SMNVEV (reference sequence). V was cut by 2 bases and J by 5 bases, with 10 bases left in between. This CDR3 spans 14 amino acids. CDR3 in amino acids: CASSLMPRDNEQFF. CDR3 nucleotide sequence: TGTGCCAGCAGTTTAATGCCTCGGGACAATGAGCAGTTCTTC.

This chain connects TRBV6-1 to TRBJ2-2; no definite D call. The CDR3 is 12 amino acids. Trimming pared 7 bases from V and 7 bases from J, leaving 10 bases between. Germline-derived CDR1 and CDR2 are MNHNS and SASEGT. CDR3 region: CASINLHGELFF. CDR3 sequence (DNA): TGTGCCAGCATAAATTTACACGGGGAGCTGTTTTTT.

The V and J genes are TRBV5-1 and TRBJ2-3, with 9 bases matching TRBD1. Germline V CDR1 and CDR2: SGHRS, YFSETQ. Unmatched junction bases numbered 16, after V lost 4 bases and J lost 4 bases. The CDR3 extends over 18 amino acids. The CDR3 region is CASSPMPLWDRAADTQYF. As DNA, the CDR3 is TGCGCCAGCAGCCCGATGCCGCTTTGGGACAGGGCAGCAGATACGCAGTATTTT. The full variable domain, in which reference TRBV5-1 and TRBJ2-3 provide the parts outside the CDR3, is KAGVTQTPRYLIKTRGQQVTLSCSPISGHRSVSWYQQTPGQGLQFLFEYFSETQRNKGNFPGRFSGRQFSNSRSEMNVSTLELGDSALYLCASSPMPLWDRAADTQYFGPGTRLTVL.

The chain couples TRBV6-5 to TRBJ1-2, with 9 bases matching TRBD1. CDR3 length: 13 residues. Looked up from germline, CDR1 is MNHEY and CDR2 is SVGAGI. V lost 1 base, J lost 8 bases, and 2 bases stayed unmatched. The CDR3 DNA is TGTGCCAGCAGTTACTTACAGGGGGCAGGCTACACCTTC. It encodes CASSYLQGAGYTF.

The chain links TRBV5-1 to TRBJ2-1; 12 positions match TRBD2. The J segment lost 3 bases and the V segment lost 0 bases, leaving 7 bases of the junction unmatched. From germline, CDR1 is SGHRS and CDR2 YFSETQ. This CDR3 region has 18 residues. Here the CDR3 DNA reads TGCGCCAGCAGCTTGGCCGCTAGCGGGGGGGCCTTCTACAATGAGCAGTTCTTC. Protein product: CASSLAASGGAFYNEQFF.

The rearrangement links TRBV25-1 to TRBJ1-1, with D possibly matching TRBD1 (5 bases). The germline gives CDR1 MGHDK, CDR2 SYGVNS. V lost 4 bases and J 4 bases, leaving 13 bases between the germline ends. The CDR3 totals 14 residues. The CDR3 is CASSGGGGGTEAFF. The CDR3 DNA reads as TGTGCCAGCAGTGGGGGTGGGGGAGGCACTGAAGCTTTCTTT.

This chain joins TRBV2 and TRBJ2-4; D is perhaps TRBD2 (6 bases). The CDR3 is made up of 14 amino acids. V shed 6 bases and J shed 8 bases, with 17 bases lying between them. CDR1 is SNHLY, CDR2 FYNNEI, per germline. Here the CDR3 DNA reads TGTGCCAGCAGGGCCTTTATCAGGGAGGACATTCAGTACTTC. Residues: CASRAFIREDIQYF.

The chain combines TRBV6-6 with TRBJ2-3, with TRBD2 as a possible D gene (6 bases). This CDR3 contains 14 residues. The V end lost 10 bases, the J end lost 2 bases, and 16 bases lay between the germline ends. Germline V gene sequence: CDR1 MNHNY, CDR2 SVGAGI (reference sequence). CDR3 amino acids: CATQTRPPTDTQYF. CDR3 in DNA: TGTGCCACCCAGACTAGGCCCCCCACAGATACGCAGTATTTT.

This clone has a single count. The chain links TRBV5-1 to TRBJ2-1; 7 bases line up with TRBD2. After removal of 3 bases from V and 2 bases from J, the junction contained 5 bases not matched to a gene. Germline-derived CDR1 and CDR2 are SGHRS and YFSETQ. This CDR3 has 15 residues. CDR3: CASSSQAGAYNEQFF. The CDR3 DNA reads TGCGCCAGCAGCTCGCAGGCGGGGGCCTACAATGAGCAGTTCTTC.

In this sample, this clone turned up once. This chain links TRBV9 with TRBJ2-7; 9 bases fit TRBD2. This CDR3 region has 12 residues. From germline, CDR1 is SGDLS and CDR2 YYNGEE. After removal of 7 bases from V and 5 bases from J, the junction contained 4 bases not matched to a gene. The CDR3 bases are TGTGCCAGCGGAGCGGGGGGAAACGAGCAGTACTTC. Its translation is CASGAGGNEQYF.

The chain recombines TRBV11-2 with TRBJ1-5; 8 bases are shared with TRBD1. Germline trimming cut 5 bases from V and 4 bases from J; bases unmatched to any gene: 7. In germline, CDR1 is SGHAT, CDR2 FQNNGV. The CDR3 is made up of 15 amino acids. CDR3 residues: CASSPDRGLNQPQHF. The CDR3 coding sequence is TGTGCCAGCAGCCCTGACAGGGGTTTAAATCAGCCCCAGCATTTT.

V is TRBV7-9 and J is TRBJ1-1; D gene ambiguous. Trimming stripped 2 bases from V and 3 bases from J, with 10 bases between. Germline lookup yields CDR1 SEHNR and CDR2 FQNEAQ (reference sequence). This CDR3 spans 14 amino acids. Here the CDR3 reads CASSLRPADTEAFF. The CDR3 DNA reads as TGTGCCAGCAGCTTACGCCCGGCGGACACTGAAGCTTTCTTT.

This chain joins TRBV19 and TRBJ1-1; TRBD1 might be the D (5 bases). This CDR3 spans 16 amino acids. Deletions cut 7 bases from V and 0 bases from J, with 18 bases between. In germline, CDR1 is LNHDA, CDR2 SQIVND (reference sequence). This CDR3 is CASTGRWGRLNTEAFF. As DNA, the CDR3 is TGTGCCAGTACAGGGCGGTGGGGTAGGTTGAACACTGAAGCTTTCTTT.